These T cell receptor beta chains were read from a single sample in a study of T cells in Graves' hyperthyroidism and ophthalmopathy. TCRdb processed the multiplex PCR reads anew with MiXCR; each CDR3 protein has one entry. Here the sample spans around 350,000 distinct CDR3 sequences, about 18% being singletons. Sequenced input: blood. Source of these receptors: a woman aged 25 to 39 with Graves' hyperthyroidism that later progressed to Graves' ophthalmopathy. Each CDR3 is given with its conserved first and last residue. D genes are given only for firm matches. Rows may omit the clone size; those that give it use once, few, many or a size class.

V gene	J gene	D gene	clone size	CDR3 protein	CDR3 DNA
TRBV24-1	TRBJ2-1	-	many	CATSDGTRDEQFF	TGTGCCACCAGTGATGGGACCCGGGATGAGCAGTTCTTC
TRBV15	TRBJ1-4	TRBD1	-	CATSSMGQGSEKLFF	TGTGCCACCAGCAGCATGGGACAGGGTAGTGAAAAACTGTTTTTT
TRBV19	TRBJ2-2	TRBD1	-	CASSGSTGDGTGELFF	TGTGCCAGTAGTGGGTCGACAGGGGACGGCACCGGGGAGCTGTTTTTT
TRBV6-9	TRBJ1-1	-	many	CASSYLNRTEGNTEAFF	TGTGCCAGCAGTTATTTAAACAGGACAGAAGGGAACACTGAAGCTTTCTTT
TRBV19	TRBJ2-1	TRBD2	-	CASQRGGSNEQFF	TGTGCCAGTCAGCGGGGGGGATCAAATGAGCAGTTCTTC
TRBV14	TRBJ2-2	-	-	CASSQFANTGELFF	TGTGCCAGCAGCCAGTTTGCGAACACCGGGGAGCTGTTTTTT
TRBV19	TRBJ1-4	-	many	CASSRTTANEKLFF	TGTGCCAGTAGCCGCACGACAGCTAATGAAAAACTGTTTTTT
TRBV6-4	TRBJ1-1	-	-	CASSETAVGQQDTEAFF	TGTGCCAGCAGTGAGACGGCGGTTGGGCAGCAAGACACTGAAGCTTTCTTT
TRBV12-3/TRBV12-4	TRBJ2-2	TRBD1	many	CASSTGGTGELFF	TGTGCCAGCAGTACAGGGGGGACCGGGGAGCTGTTTTTT
TRBV6-1	TRBJ2-7	-	-	CASSQGRSYEQYF	TGTGCCAGCTCACAGGGGAGGTCCTACGAGCAGTACTTC
TRBV28	TRBJ1-2	-	many	CASRAGSYGYTF	TGTGCCAGCAGGGCCGGGTCCTATGGCTACACCTTC
TRBV28	TRBJ1-6	-	many	CASSPSGHGGSPLHF	TGTGCCAGCAGTCCCTCGGGTCATGGGGGTTCACCCCTCCACTTT
TRBV5-1	TRBJ1-1	-	few	CASSLGFTGNTEAFF	TGCGCCAGCAGCTTGGGGTTTACAGGGAACACTGAAGCTTTCTTT
TRBV6-5	TRBJ2-5	TRBD2	-	CASSYGRTSGIPKETQYF	TGTGCCAGCAGTTACGGGAGGACTAGCGGGATACCTAAAGAGACCCAGTACTTC